This T cell receptor beta chain was captured in a study of OX40 agonist ivuxolimab in advanced cancers. Study information: Patients were dosed intravenously with ivuxolimab at 0.01 to 10 mg/kg every 2 weeks.

Profiled with immunoSEQ multiplex PCR; TCRdb holds only in-frame clones, not every one. The data contain fewer than 25,000 clones, approximately 87% of them singletons. The CDR3 runs to 14 residues. The ends lost 3 bases at V and 7 bases at J; junction bases unmatched: 4. From germline, CDR1 is SGHVS and CDR2 FQNEAQ. The sequenced sample was CD4+ or CD8+ T cells sorted from blood, obtained in a trial of the OX40 agonist ivuxolimab. This receptor was identified in an adult with an advanced solid tumor such as melanoma, head and neck, liver or kidney cancer. The chain employs TRBV7-8 and TRBJ2-7; 12 nucleotides line up with TRBD1. The CDR3 loop reads CASSLGTGGREQYF. Here the CDR3 DNA reads TGTGCCAGCAGCTTGGGGACAGGGGGCAGAGAGCAGTACTTC.